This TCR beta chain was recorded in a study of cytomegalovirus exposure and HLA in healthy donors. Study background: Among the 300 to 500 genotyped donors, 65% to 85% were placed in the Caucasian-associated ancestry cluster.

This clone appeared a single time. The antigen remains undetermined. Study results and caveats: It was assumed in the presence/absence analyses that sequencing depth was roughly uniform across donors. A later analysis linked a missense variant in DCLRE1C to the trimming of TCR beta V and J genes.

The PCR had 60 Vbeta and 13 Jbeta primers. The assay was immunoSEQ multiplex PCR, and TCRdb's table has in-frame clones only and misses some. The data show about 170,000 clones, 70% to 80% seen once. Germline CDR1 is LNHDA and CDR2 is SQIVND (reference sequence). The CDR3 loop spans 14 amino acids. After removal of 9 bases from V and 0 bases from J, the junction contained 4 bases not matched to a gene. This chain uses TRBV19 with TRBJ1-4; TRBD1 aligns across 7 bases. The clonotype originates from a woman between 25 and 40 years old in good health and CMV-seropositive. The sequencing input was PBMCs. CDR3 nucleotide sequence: TGTGCCAGCGGGGGACAGACAACTAATGAAAAACTGTTTTTT. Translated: CASGGQTTNEKLFF.